Listed below are T cell receptor beta chains from one sample, sequenced in a study of technical replicates of blood from a few donors. Sequencing used immunoSEQ multiplex PCR; TCRdb keeps in-frame clones, though not all of them. The sample records about 80,000 clones, around 94% being singletons. Specimen: T cells isolated from PBMCs. These receptor sequences come from a human donor in good health. CDR3s include the opening cysteine and the closing phenylalanine or tryptophan. D genes are given only for firm matches. For some rows the clone size is stated as once, few or many, or as a class when expanded; others skip it.

D | size | length | J | V | DNA | CDR3
TRBD2 | . | 16 | TRBJ2-7 | TRBV18 | TGTGCCAGCTCACCCCGGGGCCCTAGCGGCTCCTACGAGCAGTACTTC | CASSPRGPSGSYEQYF
TRBD1 | . | 15 | TRBJ2-7 | TRBV14 | TGTGCCAGCAGCCTCGGACAGGGGCGCTCCTACGAGCAGTACTTC | CASSLGQGRSYEQYF
. | . | 13 | TRBJ2-5 | TRBV4-1 | TGCGCCAGCAGCCAAGACAGGGCAGGGACCCAGTACTTC | CASSQDRAGTQYF
. | . | 14 | TRBJ2-7 | TRBV2 | TGTGCCAGCAGTGAAATCGGCACTACCTACGAGCAGTACTTC | CASSEIGTTYEQYF
TRBD2 | . | 17 | TRBJ2-1 | TRBV5-1 | TGCGCCAGCAGCTTGGTGATGGTCGGCGGGAGGGTCAATGAGCAGTTCTTC | CASSLVMVGGRVNEQFF
TRBD1 | . | 14 | TRBJ1-4 | TRBV27 | TGTGCCAGCAGGCTAACAGGGGCTCGGGAAAAACTGTTTTTT | CASRLTGAREKLFF
. | . | 16 | TRBJ1-1 | TRBV13 | . | CASSLASGRGNTEAFF
. | . | 15 | TRBJ2-1 | TRBV27 | TGTGCCAGCAGTTTTGGCTTCCGCTCCTACAATGAGCAGTTCTTC | CASSFGFRSYNEQFF
. | . | 13 | TRBJ2-7 | TRBV27 | TGTGCCAGCAGTTCTACCTACTCCTACGAGCAGTACTTC | CASSSTYSYEQYF
TRBD1 | . | 17 | TRBJ1-1 | TRBV5-6 | TGTGCCAGCAGCCATTCTCTAGGACCGACAGGGGGTACTGAAGCTTTCTTT | CASSHSLGPTGGTEAFF
. | . | 14 | TRBJ1-2 | TRBV23-1 | TGCGCCAGCAGTCAATCGTGTCGGAGCTATGGCTACACCTTC | CASSQSCRSYGYTF
TRBD2 | . | 16 | TRBJ2-1 | TRBV5-1 | TGCGCCAGCAGCTTACGAGGGGGACTAGCCTTCGATGAGCAGTTCTTC | CASSLRGGLAFDEQFF
. | once | 14 | TRBJ1-5 | TRBV19 | TGTGCCAGTAGTACGACGACAGTCCTCCAGCCCCAGCATTTT | CASSTTTVLQPQHF
TRBD2 | . | 15 | TRBJ2-1 | TRBV5-4 | TGTGCCAGCAGGGTAGCGGGCAGCTCCTACAATGAGCAGTTCTTC | CASRVAGSSYNEQFF
. | . | 13 | TRBJ1-4 | TRBV28 | TGTGCCAGCAGTTTCGTTCTAAATGAAAAACTGTTTTTT | CASSFVLNEKLFF
. | . | 15 | TRBJ2-5 | TRBV5-1 | TGCGCCAGCAGCTTGGCCCGGCAGGGAAAAGAGACCCAGTACTTC | CASSLARQGKETQYF
TRBD2 | . | 15 | TRBJ2-1 | TRBV4-3 | TGCGCCAGCAGCCGCCAGGCGGGAGGGCTGGATGAGCAGTTCTTC | CASSRQAGGLDEQFF
. | . | 11 | TRBJ2-7 | TRBV19 | TGTGCCAGTAGTCCCTATTACGAGCAGTACTTC | CASSPYYEQYF
TRBD1 | . | 15 | TRBJ2-7 | TRBV6-5 | TGTGCCAGCAGCCGCGATAGGACAGGGGGCTACGAGCAGTACTTC | CASSRDRTGGYEQYF
. | once | 14 | TRBJ2-3 | TRBV4-3 | TGCGCCAGCAGCCAAGTGGGGGGAGTTGATACGCAGTATTTT | CASSQVGGVDTQYF
. | once | 14 | TRBJ2-1 | TRBV30 | TGTGCCTGGAGTTTACGGGGGTTTATCAATGAGCAGTTCTTC | CAWSLRGFINEQFF
TRBD1 | . | 16 | TRBJ2-2 | TRBV28 | TGTGCCAGCAGTTTACCCGCCGACAGGGCTACCGGGGAGCTGTTTTTT | CASSLPADRATGELFF
. | once | 13 | TRBJ1-2 | TRBV30 | TGTGCCAGGACGTCGGGACTCAGAAATGGCTACACCTTC | CARTSGLRNGYTF
TRBD2 | . | 16 | TRBJ2-7 | TRBV27 | TGTGCCAGCAGTCTCTTACGGACTAGCGGGACCTACGAGCAGTACTTC | CASSLLRTSGTYEQYF
TRBD2 | once | 16 | TRBJ2-3 | TRBV13 | TGTGCCAGCAGCTCCCGGACTAGCGGAAGCACAGATACGCAGTATTTT | CASSSRTSGSTDTQYF
TRBD2 | . | 19 | TRBJ2-3 | TRBV4-1 | TGCGCCAGCAGCCAATCGGTTTACAGGACTAGCGGGAGAGCAGATACGCAGTATTTT | CASSQSVYRTSGRADTQYF
. | . | 15 | TRBJ2-1 | TRBV2 | TGTGCCAGCAGTCTGCCGGGACTGAGGAACAATGAGCAGTTCTTC | CASSLPGLRNNEQFF
. | . | 15 | TRBJ2-7 | TRBV7-9 | TGTGCCAGCAGCCAGGTCCAGGATAGCTCCTACGAGCAGTACTTC | CASSQVQDSSYEQYF
TRBD1 | . | 14 | TRBJ1-1 | TRBV4-1 | TGCGCCAGCAGCCACACAGGGGGGGACACTGAAGCTTTCTTT | CASSHTGGDTEAFF
TRBD2 | . | 16 | TRBJ2-5 | TRBV27 | TGTGCCAGCAGTCTCGGGACTAGCGGGATCCAAGAGACCCAGTACTTC | CASSLGTSGIQETQYF
TRBD2 | . | 15 | TRBJ2-1 | TRBV30 | TGTGCCTGGACAACCGGGACTAGTGATTACAATGAGCAGTTCTTC | CAWTTGTSDYNEQFF